This T cell receptor beta chain was sequenced for a study of T cells in Graves' hyperthyroidism and ophthalmopathy. RNA transcripts provided the source from which TCR beta CDR3 regions were amplified. The TCR CDR3 first-round RT-PCR relied on the HTBI primer set. MiXCR, applied by TCRdb to the multiplex PCR reads, yields one record per CDR3 protein. This sample has 500,000 to 600,000 distinct CDR3 sequences, with around 20% found just once. Germline loops: CDR1 SGHRS, CDR2 YFSETQ. The CDR3 totals 15 residues. Trimming cost V 3 bases and J 2 bases; bases outside gene matches: 5. The V gene is TRBV5-1, the J gene TRBJ1-1, with 9 positions matching TRBD1. Sequenced input: blood. This clonotype was sampled from a man aged 40-49 years with Graves' ophthalmopathy. CDR3 DNA sequence: TGCGCCAGCAGCTCCAGCACAGGGGGCAACACTGAAGCTTTCTTT. As protein: CASSSSTGGNTEAFF.